The 6 T cell receptor beta chains below come from one sample, sequenced in a study of beta chain features in type 1 diabetes. Expressed TCRB transcripts were sequenced after all isolated RNA was converted to cDNA. Here immunoSEQ multiplex PCR was the method, and the copy in TCRdb shows in-frame clones only, minus some. The table records hundreds of thousands of clones, about 14% of them present only once. The source material was naive CD4+ T cells from blood. The receptors derive from a man aged 18 to 29 in good health.

There are many counts of this clone. V usage is TRBV10-3 and J usage is TRBJ2-6; D is undetermined. CDR3 length equals 15 residues. Germline CDR1 reads ENHRY; CDR2 reads SYGVKD. The V gene lost 5 bases and the J gene lost 0 bases, with 8 bases spanning the gap. CDR3 loop: CAISLQHSGANVLTF. The CDR3 nucleotides read TGTGCCATCAGTCTACAGCACTCTGGGGCCAACGTCCTGACTTTC.

This clone was detected a few times. The rearrangement links TRBV18 to TRBJ1-1, with D tentatively TRBD1 (5 bases). Trimming stripped 2 bases from V and 4 bases from J, with 14 bases between. This CDR3 region has 15 residues. Germline V gene sequence: CDR1 KGHSH, CDR2 LQKENI. In DNA, the CDR3 is TGTGCCAGCTCACCAAGTTCCGGGGGGGGCACTGAAGCTTTCTTT. It specifies CASSPSSGGGTEAFF.

This rearrangement joins TRBV5-1 to TRBJ2-3, with D perhaps being TRBD1 or TRBD2 (6 bases each). V was shortened by 5 bases and J by 2 bases, with 18 bases between the two germline ends. This CDR3 is built from 16 residues. Germline loops: CDR1 SGHRS, CDR2 YFSETQ. DNA of the CDR3: TGCGCCAGCAGACCCAAGGGGGGAGCCTACACAGATACGCAGTATTTT. Translated: CASRPKGGAYTDTQYF.

This clone was seen more than once but under ten times. The rearrangement joins TRBV9 to TRBJ2-4; 7 nucleotides align to TRBD2. CDR1 is SGDLS, CDR2 YYNGEE, per germline. The ends lost 1 base at V and 0 bases at J; junction bases unmatched: 7. The CDR3 extends over 17 amino acids. This CDR3 is CASSVRGDPIAKNIQYF. The DNA for the CDR3 is TGTGCCAGCAGCGTACGGGGGGACCCCATAGCCAAAAACATTCAGTACTTC.

This clone was observed a handful of times. This chain connects TRBV4-2 to TRBJ2-7; TRBD1 is a possible D gene (7 bases). Germline V CDR1 and CDR2: LGHNA, YNFKEQ. This CDR3 has 13 residues. V lost 4 bases, J lost 2 bases, and 9 bases lay in between. CDR3 region: CASSPGGPYEQYF. Here the CDR3 DNA reads TGTGCCAGCAGCCCAGGGGGGCCCTACGAGCAGTACTTC.

This clone showed up just a few times. The V call is TRBV9, the J call TRBJ2-1; tentative D call: TRBD1 (6 bases). The ends were cut back, 3 bases at V and 8 bases at J, with 12 bases in the middle. The CDR3 length is 13 residues. Germline V lookup: CDR1 SGDLS, CDR2 YYNGEE. In DNA form, the CDR3 reads TGTGCCAGCAGCGCTGGGACATCATATGAGCAGTTCTTC. Protein: CASSAGTSYEQFF.